The 30 T cell receptor beta chains reported below all come from one sample, sequenced in a study of identical twins. TCRdb called the 5' RACE reads again in MiXCR, with one record for every CDR3 protein. This table holds some 1,700,000 distinct CDR3 sequences, about 30% found once. Sequenced: cord blood. These receptors came from a newborn girl in good health.

This clonotype was counted a few times. The V gene is TRBV28, the J gene TRBJ1-2, with D perhaps TRBD1 (5 bases). V shed 2 bases and J shed 7 bases, with 14 bases lying between them. The CDR3 consists of 14 residues. CDR1 is MDHEN and CDR2 is SYDVKM in the germline V gene. The CDR3 sequence is CASSLLLGGFGYTF. Written as DNA, the CDR3 is TGTGCCAGCAGTTTACTTCTGGGGGGTTTTGGCTACACCTTC.

The chain carries TRBV6-1 and TRBJ2-1, with D possibly matching TRBD2 (6 bases). The DNA end favors TRBJ2-7, so the J call may be wrong. In germline, CDR1 is MNHNS, CDR2 SASEGT. This CDR3 has 15 residues. The CDR3 nucleotides are TGTGCCAGCAGTGATATGGGGGGATCCTACAATGAGCAGTACTTC. It translates to CASSDMGGSYNEQYF.

The V and J genes are TRBV5-1 and TRBJ2-7, with D maybe TRBD2 (6 bases). The V end lost 0 bases, the J end lost 3 bases, and 22 bases lay between the germline ends. The CDR3 extends over 18 amino acids. Germline V lookup: CDR1 SGHRS, CDR2 YFSETQ. The CDR3 sequence is CASSLGRLVNKGLYEQYF. The CDR3 region has the DNA TGCGCCAGCAGCTTGGGCAGACTAGTAAATAAGGGTCTCTACGAGCAGTACTTC. Complete variable domain (other parts from reference TRBV5-1 and TRBJ2-7): KAGVTQTPRYLIKTRGQQVTLSCSPISGHRSVSWYQQTPGQGLQFLFEYFSETQRNKGNFPGRFSGRQFSNSRSEMNVSTLELGDSALYLCASSLGRLVNKGLYEQYFGPGTRLTVT.

This clonotype came up a few times. The chain uses TRBV9 and TRBJ2-7; D perhaps matches TRBD2 (6 bases). Trimming removed 0 bases from V and 2 bases from J, with 12 bases in between. This CDR3 is 15 amino acids long. CDR1 is SGDLS, CDR2 YYNGEE, per germline. CDR3 in amino acids: CASSVDGGFTYEQYF. CDR3 DNA: TGTGCCAGCAGCGTAGACGGGGGATTTACCTACGAGCAGTACTTC.

The chain recombines TRBV3-1 with TRBJ2-4, with TRBD2 matching over 13 bases. Germline loops: CDR1 LGHDT, CDR2 YNNKEL (reference sequence). The V gene end was trimmed by 1 base and the J gene end by 3 bases; junction bases not matched to a gene: 12. This CDR3 spans 20 amino acids. The CDR3: CASSQGITSGRAYDKNIQYF. The CDR3 DNA reads TGTGCCAGCAGCCAAGGGATAACTAGCGGGAGGGCCTATGACAAAAACATTCAGTACTTC.

The J gene is TRBJ2-3, the V gene TRBV6-5; 13 nucleotides align to TRBD2. This CDR3 comprises 16 residues. J was trimmed by 4 bases and V by 4 bases; bases with no gene match: 5. The germline V gene has CDR1 MNHEY and CDR2 SVGAGI. CDR3 nucleotide sequence: TGTGCCAGCAGTTGGACTAGCGGGAGACCCCCAGATACGCAGTATTTT. It yields the protein CASSWTSGRPPDTQYF.

The V gene is TRBV28, the J gene TRBJ2-1; 7 bases align to TRBD2. The DNA end lines up better with TRBJ2-7; the J call may be wrong. CDR1 is MDHEN and CDR2 is SYDVKM in the germline V gene. The length of the CDR3 is 16 residues. CDR3 DNA sequence: TGTGCCAGCAGTTTGAGAGGGATGAGCGGGATAGGGGAGCAGTACTTC. This translates into CASSLRGMSGIGEQYF.

This clonotype was counted a few times. This sequence joins TRBV4-1 and TRBJ2-5, with D unclear. V was cut by 1 base and J by 5 bases, with 8 bases left in between. The germline V gene encodes CDR1 MGHRA and CDR2 YSYEKL. CDR3 length: 13 residues. CDR3 in DNA: TGCGCCAGCAGCCAAGCTACCCCGGAGACCCAGTACTTC. Translated: CASSQATPETQYF.

The genes are TRBV19 and TRBJ1-6; perhaps TRBD1 as D (5 bases). The CDR3 sequence is 14 residues long. Germline V gene lookup returns CDR1 LNHDA and CDR2 SQIVND (reference sequence). V was clipped by 5 bases and J by 7 bases, with 12 bases between them. CDR3 amino acids: CASSAGPPNSPLHF. The CDR3 DNA reads TGTGCCAGTAGTGCGGGACCGCCCAATTCACCCCTCCACTTT.

V gene TRBV20-1 combines with J gene TRBJ2-4, with 7 bases fitting TRBD2. Germline CDR1 DFQATT, CDR2 SNEGSKA (reference sequence). CDR3 length: 14 residues. The junction had 6 bases not matched to a gene; V was cut back by 6 bases and J by 1 base. The chain's CDR3 is CSAVGGGAKNIQYF. CDR3 DNA sequence: TGCAGTGCCGTGGGGGGAGGGGCCAAAAACATTCAGTACTTC.

A few counts support this clonotype. The genes are TRBV5-1 and TRBJ2-1, with TRBD2 matching over 9 bases. V shed 2 bases and J 2 bases; nucleotides not matched to a gene: 2. The CDR3 length is 15 residues. CDR1 SGHRS and CDR2 YFSETQ come from the germline V gene. The CDR3 here is CASSFGTSTYNEQFF. In DNA, the CDR3 is TGCGCCAGCAGCTTTGGGACTAGCACCTACAATGAGCAGTTCTTC.

The chain is built from TRBV20-1 and TRBJ2-1; possible D gene TRBD2, 6 bases. The closer fit of TRBJ2-7 to the DNA end suggests the J call may be wrong. The CDR3 length is 13 residues. The germline V gene encodes CDR1 DFQATT and CDR2 SNEGSKA (reference sequence). The CDR3 sequence: CSAPRGRYNEQYF. Here the CDR3 DNA reads TGCAGTGCTCCGCGGGGCCGCTACAATGAGCAGTACTTC.

Comment on this clonotype: One end of the junction varies from germline; a read error may be responsible. The CDR3 region is CRARDLERGYNEQFF. CDR3 nucleotide sequence: TGCAGGGCTAGAGATCTAGAGCGGGGGTACAATGAGCAGTTCTTC. The gene calls are TRBV20-1 and TRBJ2-1; 8 bases align to TRBD2. CDR3 length: 15 residues. Germline values: CDR1 DFQATT, CDR2 SNEGSKA (reference sequence).

V and J are TRBV6-1 and TRBJ2-5; 10 nucleotides align to TRBD1. The trim removed 6 bases at V and 4 bases at J, leaving 8 bases unmatched. Germline V gene sequence: CDR1 MNHNS, CDR2 SASEGT. The CDR3 covers 15 residues. CDR3 loop: CASRGDRGKRETQYF. In DNA form, the CDR3 reads TGTGCCAGCAGGGGGGACAGGGGTAAGAGAGAGACCCAGTACTTC.

This clonotype was detected many times. The genes are TRBV10-3 and TRBJ2-7; D may be TRBD2 (6 bases). Germline CDR1 is ENHRY and CDR2 is SYGVKD. The CDR3 is 12 residues long. The V end lost 8 bases, the J end lost 0 bases, and 8 bases lay between the germline ends. CDR3 loop: CAIGGYSYEQYF. For the CDR3, the DNA is TGTGCCATCGGGGGGTACTCCTACGAGCAGTACTTC.

V and J are TRBV6-6 and TRBJ1-6; TRBD1 might be the D (5 bases). This CDR3 region has 11 residues. Looked up from germline, CDR1 is MNHNY and CDR2 is SVGAGI (reference sequence). V was trimmed by 9 bases and J by 8 bases, leaving 8 bases between them. The CDR3: CASRGDSPLHF. As DNA, the CDR3 is TGTGCCAGTCGGGGCGATTCACCCCTCCACTTT.

This clonotype was seen a few times. This chain links TRBV7-2 with TRBJ2-7; 10 bases line up with TRBD2. This CDR3 contains 18 residues. With V trimmed by 1 base and J by 3 bases, 12 bases remained unmatched. Germline CDR1 SGHTA, CDR2 FQGNSA. The CDR3 bases are TGTGCCAGCAGCTTAGTCCACGCTAGCGGGGGCTCGTTCTACGAGCAGTACTTC. Translation gives CASSLVHASGGSFYEQYF.

The chain couples TRBV5-8 to TRBJ1-4, with D unresolved. Germline V gives CDR1 SGHTS, CDR2 YDEGEE. Trimming took 1 base from V and 3 from J, leaving 7 bases between them. The CDR3 totals 14 residues. CDR3 nucleotide sequence: TGTGCCAGCAGCTTGTATTTGTCTAATGAAAAACTGTTTTTT. This codes for CASSLYLSNEKLFF.

This chain connects TRBV6-5 to TRBJ2-4, with TRBD1 identical over 9 bases. The closer fit of TRBJ2-7 to the DNA end suggests the J call may be wrong. Germline V gives CDR1 MNHEY, CDR2 SVGAGI. The CDR3 covers 15 residues. CDR3 sequence (DNA): TGTGCCAGCAGTAACCCCGGGACAGGGCGCTACGAGCAGTACTTC. It codes for CASSNPGTGRYEQYF.

As regards this clonotype: This may come from a read error, since a much larger clone is one base off. This sequence joins TRBV29-1 and TRBJ2-3; the match to TRBD2 covers 8 bases. The CDR3 has 14 residues. Germline V lookup: CDR1 SQVTM, CDR2 ANQGSEA. V lost 7 bases to trimming and J lost 0 bases; unmatched junction nucleotides: 6. DNA of the CDR3: TGCAGCGCGGGACTAGTTTTTAGCACAGATACGCAGTATTTT. Its translation: CSAGLVFSTDTQYF.

Only a few counts were recorded for this clonotype. The chain recombines TRBV4-2 with TRBJ1-5; D unclear. The V end was cut by 0 bases, the J end by 0 bases, with 12 bases between. The CDR3 has 17 amino acids. Germline V gene data show CDR1 as LGHNA and CDR2 as YNFKEQ. For the CDR3, the DNA is TGTGCCAGCAGCCAAGAATCGGGGTGGAGTAGCAATCAGCCCCAGCATTTT. Encoded protein: CASSQESGWSSNQPQHF.

This clonotype was counted at least ten times. This chain links TRBV4-2 with TRBJ2-5; 7 bases match TRBD2. The CDR3 is 15 amino acids. From germline, CDR1 is LGHNA and CDR2 YNFKEQ. Losses at the gene ends were 0 bases for V and 4 bases for J; bases not matched to a gene: 5. CDR3 residues: CASSQDYGGRETQYF. The DNA for the CDR3 is TGTGCCAGCAGCCAAGATTATGGCGGGAGAGAGACCCAGTACTTC.

This clonotype has just a few counts. The V call is TRBV5-1, the J call TRBJ2-5; TRBD2 matches 13 bases. Germline CDR1 and CDR2: SGHRS and YFSETQ. Losses at the gene ends were 6 bases for V and 2 bases for J; bases not matched to a gene: 4. The CDR3 has 15 amino acids. CDR3 region: CASTPGLAGQETQYF. In DNA, the CDR3 is TGCGCCAGCACTCCGGGACTAGCGGGACAAGAGACCCAGTACTTC. The entire variable domain, with the rest obtained from reference TRBV5-1 and TRBJ2-5, is as follows: KAGVTQTPRYLIKTRGQQVTLSCSPISGHRSVSWYQQTPGQGLQFLFEYFSETQRNKGNFPGRFSGRQFSNSRSEMNVSTLELGDSALYLCASTPGLAGQETQYFGPGTRLLVL.

This rearrangement joins TRBV20-1 to TRBJ2-5; D gene uncertain. CDR1 is DFQATT and CDR2 is SNEGSKA in the germline V gene (reference sequence). The V end was cut by 5 bases, the J end by 0 bases, with 13 bases between. There are 14 residues in the CDR3. The CDR3 nucleotides read TGCAGTGCTCCCCGTCCTGGCTACCAAGAGACCCAGTACTTC. Protein sequence: CSAPRPGYQETQYF.

V usage is TRBV20-1 and J usage is TRBJ2-3, with TRBD2 matching 9 bases. CDR3 length: 16 amino acids. Germline loops: CDR1 DFQATT, CDR2 SNEGSKA (reference sequence). J gave up 4 bases and V 3 bases, and 11 bases lay outside the gene matches. The CDR3 protein is CSARFGSGGVADTQYF. CDR3 DNA sequence: TGCAGTGCTAGGTTCGGTAGCGGGGGTGTCGCAGATACGCAGTATTTT.

This clonotype has only one observation. The chain links TRBV2 to TRBJ2-7; no definite D call. Per the germline V gene, CDR1 is SNHLY and CDR2 is FYNNEI. The CDR3 is 13 residues long. The V end lost 8 bases, the J end lost 1 base, and 12 bases lay between the germline ends. CDR3 loop: CASFVGFSYEQYF. As DNA, the CDR3 is TGTGCCAGCTTTGTAGGCTTTTCCTACGAGCAGTACTTC.

The chain couples TRBV24-1 to TRBJ2-5; tentative D call: TRBD2 (7 bases). V dropped 3 bases and J dropped 2 bases, with 9 bases sitting between them. This CDR3 has 14 amino acids. Germline CDR1 KGHDR, CDR2 SFDVKD. CDR3 nucleotide sequence: TGTGCCACCAGTGATCGGGGGGCTCAAGAGACCCAGTACTTC. It translates to CATSDRGAQETQYF.

This clonotype showed up just a few times. This chain joins TRBV6-5 and TRBJ1-6; TRBD1 is a possible D gene (6 bases). V was cut by 0 bases and J by 7 bases, with 13 bases left in between. Germline CDR1 MNHEY, CDR2 SVGAGI. The CDR3 sequence is 16 residues long. Written as DNA, the CDR3 is TGTGCCAGCAGTTACTCGGGACACAGTAAAAATTCACCCCTCCACTTT. Its protein product is CASSYSGHSKNSPLHF.

The rearrangement uses TRBV10-2 and TRBJ1-1; no reliable D call. The CDR3 has 14 amino acids. V shed 3 bases and J shed 0 bases, with 8 bases lying between them. CDR1 is WSHSY, CDR2 SAAADI, per germline. In DNA form, the CDR3 reads TGCGCCAGCAGTGATGACTTTTTGAACACTGAAGCTTTCTTT. It specifies CASSDDFLNTEAFF.

The rearrangement links TRBV3-1 to TRBJ1-6; 9 bases align to TRBD1. Germline CDR1 reads LGHDT; CDR2 reads YNNKEL (reference sequence). This CDR3 is built from 17 residues. V lost 1 base to trimming and J lost 9 bases; unmatched junction nucleotides: 10. CDR3: CASSQVGWDRETSPLHF. CDR3 nucleotide sequence: TGTGCCAGCAGCCAAGTCGGCTGGGACAGGGAAACTTCACCCCTCCACTTT.